Following are 19 T cell receptor beta chains from one sample sequenced in a study of metastatic and nonmetastatic thyroid tumors. All patients were treatment-naive before thyroid surgery. TCRdb re-clonotyped the PCR reads via MiXCR. The repertoire holds fewer than 20,000 clones, with about 20% as singletons. The sample comprised tumor tissue. These receptors were taken from a female donor with papillary thyroid cancer or a benign thyroid nodule (not recorded which). Some clones in this sample may be carry-over from other donors' samples.

This clone was found a few times. This rearrangement joins TRBV7-3 to TRBJ2-2; 7 bases align to TRBD1. Germline CDR1 reads SGHTA; CDR2 reads FQGTGA. The V gene end was trimmed by 6 bases and the J gene end by 7 bases; junction bases not matched to a gene: 2. The CDR3 contains 12 residues. The CDR3 here is CASRQGDGELFF. DNA for the CDR3: TGTGCCAGCAGGCAGGGGGACGGGGAGCTGTTTTTT.

This clone occurred many times. The sample contains more than one DNA sequence encoding this CDR3. The rearrangement joins TRBV19 to TRBJ2-3; D perhaps matches TRBD1 (6 bases). The V end lost 2 bases, the J end lost 1 base, and 13 bases lay between the germline ends. Germline V gene lookup returns CDR1 LNHDA and CDR2 SQIVND (reference sequence). The CDR3 totals 16 residues. The CDR3 spells CASSISGAGGTDTQYF. The CDR3, as DNA: TGTGCCAGTAGTATATCTGGTGCAGGGGGCACAGATACGCAGTATTTT.

Ten or more counts support this clone. The sample carries other DNA sequences with the same CDR3. The chain has TRBV15 and TRBJ2-1; no firm D call. Germline CDR1 reads LNHNV; CDR2 reads YYDKDF (reference sequence). V was shortened by 1 base and J by 6 bases, with 10 bases between the two germline ends. The CDR3 loop spans 14 amino acids. The CDR3 protein is CATSRVSGGNEQFF. CDR3 nucleotides: TGTGCCACCAGCAGAGTGTCGGGCGGCAATGAGCAGTTCTTC. The entire variable domain, with the rest obtained from reference TRBV15 and TRBJ2-1, is as follows: DAMVIQNPRYQVTQFGKPVTLSCSQTLNHNVMYWYQQKSSQAPKLLFHYYDKDFNNEADTPDNFQSRRPNTSFCFLDIRSPGLGDTAMYLCATSRVSGGNEQFFGPGTRLTVL.

In the case of this clone: It may be a read error: a sequence one base away is much more abundant. V and J are TRBV29-1 and TRBJ2-6; D call uncertain. Looked up from germline, CDR1 is SQVTM and CDR2 is ANQGSEA. The CDR3 is made up of 12 amino acids. The ends were cut back, 7 bases at V and 3 bases at J, with 7 bases in the middle. The CDR3 spells CSAAGGANVLTF. In DNA form, the CDR3 reads TGCAGCGCTGCCGGTGGGGCCAACGTCCTGACTTTC.

This clone was recorded at least ten times. The chain couples TRBV18 to TRBJ2-3; D possibly corresponds to TRBD1 (6 bases). Deletions cut 8 bases from V and 2 bases from J, with 14 bases between. Looked up from germline, CDR1 is KGHSH and CDR2 is LQKENI. This CDR3 region has 14 residues. As DNA, the CDR3 is TGTGCCAGCACCTGGACAGAAGCCACAGATACGCAGTATTTT. Translation gives CASTWTEATDTQYF.

The chain combines TRBV6-2 or TRBV6-3 with TRBJ2-7; no firm D call. Trimming stripped 0 bases from V and 6 bases from J, with 24 bases between. The CDR3 spans 18 residues. Germline loops: CDR1 MNHEY, CDR2 SVGEGT. The CDR3 reads CASSYSMDKGSQNGEQYF. In nucleotides, the CDR3 is TGTGCCAGCAGTTACTCGATGGATAAGGGCTCCCAGAACGGCGAGCAGTACTTC.

The J gene is TRBJ1-3, the V gene TRBV12-3 or TRBV12-4; 7 nucleotides agree with TRBD1. J lost 0 bases, V lost 6 bases, and 8 bases had no gene match. This CDR3 contains 16 residues. The CDR3 sequence: CASRRTGDSSGNTIYF. Written as DNA, the CDR3 is TGTGCCAGCAGACGAACCGGGGACAGCTCTGGAAACACCATATATTTT.

The table lists this clone with many counts. The chain uses TRBV29-1 and TRBJ2-3, with a tentative D call TRBD2 (6 bases). Trimming removed 8 bases from V and 2 bases from J, with 29 bases in between. Looked up from germline, CDR1 is SQVTM and CDR2 is ANQGSEA. This CDR3 contains 18 residues. CDR3 residues: CSPWGDPDRTTHTDTQYF. For the CDR3, the DNA is TGCAGCCCGTGGGGGGACCCCGATAGGACTACCCACACAGATACGCAGTATTTT.

The table lists this clone with many counts. The chain joins TRBV5-1 to TRBJ2-1; 9 bases fit TRBD1. The CDR3 spans 13 residues. The J segment lost 6 bases and the V segment lost 5 bases, leaving 3 bases of the junction unmatched. CDR1 and CDR2 (germline): SGHRS, YFSETQ. The CDR3 is CASRWGQGNEQFF. The CDR3 bases are TGCGCCAGCAGATGGGGACAGGGCAATGAGCAGTTCTTC.

This clone is termed large. This chain joins TRBV30 and TRBJ2-7; D might be TRBD1 (5 bases). The CDR3 covers 13 residues. Trimming took 6 bases from V and 3 from J, leaving 15 bases between them. CDR1 is GTSNPN, CDR2 SVGIG, per germline (reference sequence). The CDR3 sequence is CACKGFRSYEQYF. CDR3 nucleotide sequence: TGTGCCTGTAAGGGGTTCAGGAGCTACGAGCAGTACTTC.

The chain links TRBV12-3 or TRBV12-4 to TRBJ2-7; 8 bases line up with TRBD2. Losses at the gene ends were 6 bases for V and 4 bases for J; bases not matched to a gene: 8. CDR3 length equals 14 residues. The CDR3 loop reads CASSRGGQWYEQYF. The CDR3 DNA sequence: TGTGCCAGCAGCCGGGGGGGACAATGGTACGAGCAGTACTTC.

This clone came up many times. The sample has other DNA sequences that encode this CDR3 too. The V gene is TRBV29-1, the J gene TRBJ1-1, with 12 bases matching TRBD1. V trimming: 7 bases; J trimming: 1 base; junction bases outside the gene matches: 10. The CDR3 totals 16 residues. Germline assignment: CDR1 SQVTM and CDR2 ANQGSEA. The CDR3 nucleotides are TGCAGCGCCCGACCGGGACAGGGGGCTTGGAACACTGAAGCTTTCTTT. Protein product: CSARPGQGAWNTEAFF. The full variable domain, rest sourced from reference TRBV29-1 and TRBJ1-1, is SAVISQKPSRDICQRGTSLTIQCQVDSQVTMMFWYRQQPGQSLTLIATANQGSEATYESGFVIDKFPISRPNLTFSTLTVSNMSPEDSSIYLCSARPGQGAWNTEAFFGQGTRLTVV.

This clone occurred many times. The V and J genes are TRBV6-2 or TRBV6-3 and TRBJ2-3; the match to TRBD2 covers 12 bases. CDR3 length: 15 amino acids. CDR1 is MNHEY and CDR2 is SVGEGT in the germline V gene. V dropped 10 bases and J dropped 2; count of bases not matched to a gene: 7. CDR3 nucleotide sequence: TGTGCCACCGGACTAGCGGGAAGGCACACAGATACGCAGTATTTT. Translating it yields CATGLAGRHTDTQYF.

This chain uses TRBV28 with TRBJ1-1; D gene unclear. Per the germline V gene, CDR1 is MDHEN and CDR2 is SYDVKM. The CDR3 runs 13 residues. The V gene lost 2 bases and the J gene lost 4 bases, with 8 bases spanning the gap. The CDR3 spells CASSLGVGTEAFF. The DNA for the CDR3 is TGTGCCAGCAGTTTAGGTGTGGGCACTGAAGCTTTCTTT.

The genes are TRBV20-1 and TRBJ2-7, with 8 nucleotides matching TRBD2. With 5 bases clipped from V and 2 bases from J, the junction kept 8 bases outside the gene matches. There are 14 residues in the CDR3. Germline V lookup: CDR1 DFQATT, CDR2 SNEGSKA (reference sequence). This CDR3 reads CSAPRAGEAYEQYF. The CDR3, as DNA: TGCAGTGCTCCCCGAGCGGGAGAAGCCTACGAGCAGTACTTC.

In this sample, this clone turned up many times. The chain uses TRBV7-2 and TRBJ2-1; no firm D call. The CDR3 covers 11 residues. Trimming pared 5 bases from V and 8 bases from J, leaving 7 bases between. Germline CDR1 reads SGHTA; CDR2 reads FQGNSA. CDR3 residues: CASSPEYEQFF. The DNA of the CDR3 is TGTGCCAGCAGCCCGGAGTATGAGCAGTTCTTC.

This clone was recorded at least ten times. The chain uses TRBV28 and TRBJ2-7, with no clear D. Germline V gene lookup returns CDR1 MDHEN and CDR2 SYDVKM. The V and J ends lost 6 bases and 4 bases respectively, with 10 bases between them. The CDR3 runs 12 residues. For the CDR3, the DNA is TGTGCCAGCAGCCCCCCCAATTACGAGCAGTACTTC. Translation: CASSPPNYEQYF. Full variable domain (remainder filled in from reference TRBV28 and TRBJ2-7): DVKVTQSSRYLVKRTGEKVFLECVQDMDHENMFWYRQDPGLGLRLIYFSYDVKMKEKGDIPEGYSVSREKKERFSLILESASTNQTSMYLCASSPPNYEQYFGPGTRLTVT.

This clone has ten or more counts. The V call is TRBV7-9, the J call TRBJ2-3, with 8 bases matching TRBD2. Germline V gives CDR1 SEHNR, CDR2 FQNEAQ (reference sequence). The CDR3 sequence is 13 residues long. Unmatched junction bases numbered 7, after V lost 10 bases and J lost 4 bases. In DNA, the CDR3 is TGTGCCACCGCGCCAGCGGGAGCAGATACGCAGTATTTT. This encodes CATAPAGADTQYF.

The V and J genes are TRBV7-2 and TRBJ2-7; 9 bases are shared with TRBD1. V was pared by 3 bases and J by 3 bases, with 12 bases of the junction left unmatched. This CDR3 comprises 17 residues. From germline, CDR1 is SGHTA and CDR2 FQGNSA. In DNA form, the CDR3 reads TGTGCCAGCAGCTTTGCGGGGGACAGGGCCGGGCGCTACGAGCAGTACTTC. Its protein product is CASSFAGDRAGRYEQYF.